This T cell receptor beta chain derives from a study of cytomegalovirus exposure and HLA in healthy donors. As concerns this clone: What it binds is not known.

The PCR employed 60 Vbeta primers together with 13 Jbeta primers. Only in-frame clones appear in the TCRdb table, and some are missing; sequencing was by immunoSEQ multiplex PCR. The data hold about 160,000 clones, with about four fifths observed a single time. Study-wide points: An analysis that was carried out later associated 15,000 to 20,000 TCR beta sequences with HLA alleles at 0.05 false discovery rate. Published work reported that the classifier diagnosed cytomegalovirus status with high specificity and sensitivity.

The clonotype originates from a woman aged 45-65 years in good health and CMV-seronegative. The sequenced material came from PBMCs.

The CDR3 DNA follows: TGTGCCAGCAGGTTACGGGAGGGAAGATTAGGTGAGCAGTTCTTC. Its protein product is CASRLREGRLGEQFF. This chain uses TRBV6-5 with TRBJ2-1; 8 nucleotides align to TRBD2. The CDR3 loop spans 15 amino acids. The germline CDR1 and CDR2 sequences are MNHEY and SVGAGI. V lost 6 bases and J lost 9; bases outside the gene matches: 13.